These 7 T cell receptor beta chains came from one sample sequenced in a study of T cell repertoires in cytomegalovirus infection. No antigens are known for them. Each CDR3 protein gets one entry after TCRdb re-called the reads with MiXCR. Of about 920,000 distinct CDR3 sequences listed, roughly 30% are singletons. This sample comprised cultured CD8+ T cells from PBMCs, obtained from culture after CMV antigen stimulation. These receptors were collected from a human donor in good health (CMV status not recorded). Some clones in this sample may be carry-over from other donors' samples.

The rearrangement links TRBV7-6 to TRBJ2-7; a weak D match, TRBD2 (5 bases). The V gene lost 5 bases and the J gene lost 5 bases, with 19 bases spanning the gap. Per the germline V gene, CDR1 is SGHVS and CDR2 is FNYEAQ. This CDR3 has 15 amino acids. The CDR3 is CASSPLAYFSDEQYF. The CDR3 DNA follows: TGTGCCAGCAGCCCTTTAGCGTACTTTTCGGACGAGCAGTACTTC.

V and J are TRBV7-9 and TRBJ2-7; TRBD1 matches 7 bases. The CDR3 runs to 16 residues. The V segment lost 4 bases and the J segment 5 bases; nucleotides outside the gene matches: 14. Per germline, CDR1 SEHNR and CDR2 FQNEAQ (reference sequence). This CDR3 is CASSYRDSIPQHEQYF. The CDR3 DNA follows: TGTGCCAGCAGCTATAGGGACAGCATCCCCCAACACGAGCAGTACTTC.

The genes are TRBV4-1 and TRBJ1-5; TRBD1 agrees at 8 bases. CDR1 MGHRA and CDR2 YSYEKL come from the germline V gene. The V and J ends lost 0 bases and 6 bases, in that order; junction bases with no gene match: 10. This CDR3 comprises 17 residues. The CDR3 is CASSQDRTRTGSQPQHF. CDR3 in DNA: TGCGCCAGCAGCCAAGATCGTACCCGGACAGGGAGTCAGCCCCAGCATTTT.

The chain recombines TRBV20-1 with TRBJ1-1; D remains ambiguous. The CDR3 covers 15 residues. The V gene's germline CDR1 is DFQATT and CDR2 SNEGSKA (reference sequence). V was pared by 1 base and J by 1 base, with 13 bases between. CDR3 sequence: CSARGPQSANTEAFF. The CDR3 region has the DNA TGCAGTGCTAGAGGTCCTCAATCGGCGAACACTGAAGCTTTCTTT.

The table lists this clonotype with a few counts. The chain links TRBV5-5 to TRBJ1-2; 8 bases agree with TRBD1. In germline, CDR1 is SGHKS, CDR2 YYEKEE (reference sequence). This CDR3 has 14 residues. V was clipped by 4 bases and J by 3 bases; unmatched bases: 5. CDR3 sequence: CASSLGQDHYGYTF. In nucleotides, the CDR3 is TGTGCCAGCAGCCTGGGACAGGACCACTATGGCTACACCTTC.

The chain combines TRBV5-4 with TRBJ2-7, with TRBD2 identical over 8 bases. Germline CDR1 is SGHNT and CDR2 is YYREEE (reference sequence). V shed 5 bases and J 4 bases; nucleotides not matched to a gene: 14. The CDR3 runs to 16 residues. The CDR3 loop is CASRPSGTRERYEQYF. CDR3 DNA sequence: TGTGCCAGCAGGCCTTCCGGGACTAGGGAAAGGTACGAGCAGTACTTC.

This rearrangement joins TRBV24-1 to TRBJ2-7; 10 nucleotides line up with TRBD1. Unmatched junction bases numbered 4, after V lost 5 bases and J lost 4 bases. The CDR3 is 14 residues long. Germline-derived CDR1 and CDR2 are KGHDR and SFDVKD. CDR3 sequence: CATSVRDRGYEQYV. In DNA form, the CDR3 reads TGTGCCACCAGTGTCCGGGACAGGGGATACGAGCAGTACGTC.